This T cell receptor beta chain comes out of a study of T cells in Graves' hyperthyroidism and ophthalmopathy. The CDR3 regions of TCR beta were amplified from RNA transcripts. In the first-round RT-PCR of the TCR CDR3, the HTBI primer set was used. TCRdb called the multiplex PCR reads again in MiXCR, with one record for every CDR3 protein. The sample has hundreds of thousands of distinct CDR3 sequences, approximately 15% seen once. Study-level points and caveats: The majority of expanded thyroid clonotypes above 0.001 also appeared in blood.

V shed 3 bases and J shed 5 bases, with 9 bases lying between them. Germline CDR1 and CDR2: SGHAT and FQNNGV. The CDR3 runs to 13 residues. This clonotype appeared many times. The target antigen is unknown. V is TRBV11-2 and J is TRBJ2-3; tentative D call: TRBD2 (5 bases). The sequenced sample consisted of blood. This TCR came from a woman aged 40 to 49 with Graves' ophthalmopathy. The CDR3 protein is CASSFGLLDTQYF. CDR3 nucleotides: TGTGCCAGCAGCTTCGGACTTCTAGATACGCAGTATTTT.